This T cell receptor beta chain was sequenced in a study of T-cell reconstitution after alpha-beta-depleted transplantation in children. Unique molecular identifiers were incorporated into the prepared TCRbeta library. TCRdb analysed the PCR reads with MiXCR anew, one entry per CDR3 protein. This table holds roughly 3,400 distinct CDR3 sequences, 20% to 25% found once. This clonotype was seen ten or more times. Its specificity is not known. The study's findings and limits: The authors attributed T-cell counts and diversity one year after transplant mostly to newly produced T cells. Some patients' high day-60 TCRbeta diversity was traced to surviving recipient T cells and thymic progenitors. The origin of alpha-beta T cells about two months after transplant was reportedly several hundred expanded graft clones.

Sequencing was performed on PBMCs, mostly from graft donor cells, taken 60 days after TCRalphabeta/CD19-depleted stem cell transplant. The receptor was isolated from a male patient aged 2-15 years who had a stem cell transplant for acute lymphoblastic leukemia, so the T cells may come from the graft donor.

CDR3 amino acids: CASSFGLVEGGGELFF. The CDR3 coding sequence is TGTGCCAGCAGCTTCGGATTAGTGGAAGGCGGCGGGGAGCTGTTTTTT. This chain links TRBV7-9 with TRBJ2-2; D remains unclear. CDR3 size: 16 residues. With 3 bases removed from V and 7 bases from J, the gap between germline ends came to 18 bases. Germline CDR1 reads SEHNR; CDR2 reads FQNEAQ (reference sequence).